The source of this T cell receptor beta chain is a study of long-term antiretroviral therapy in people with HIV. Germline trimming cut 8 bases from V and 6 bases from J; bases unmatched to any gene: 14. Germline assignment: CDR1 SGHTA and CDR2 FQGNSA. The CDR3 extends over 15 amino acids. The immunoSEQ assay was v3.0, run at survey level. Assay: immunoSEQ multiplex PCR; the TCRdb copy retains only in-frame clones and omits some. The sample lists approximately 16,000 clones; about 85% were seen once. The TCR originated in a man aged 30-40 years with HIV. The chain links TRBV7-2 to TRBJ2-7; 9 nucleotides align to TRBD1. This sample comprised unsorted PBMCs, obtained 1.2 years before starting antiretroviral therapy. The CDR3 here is CASGGQGLFVFEQYF. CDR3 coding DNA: TGTGCCAGCGGTGGACAGGGGCTTTTCGTTTTCGAGCAGTACTTC.